Listed below are T cell receptor beta chains from one sample, sequenced in a study of T cell responses to AZD1222 COVID-19 vaccine. The method was immunoSEQ multiplex PCR; TCRdb's version includes in-frame clones alone and lacks a portion of them. The data hold around 80,000 clones, with about 80% observed a single time. The sample consisted of peripheral blood, taken 28 days after the second AZD1222 dose. These receptor sequences come from an adult who received the AZD1222 COVID-19 vaccine. The CDR3 runs from the conserved cysteine through the conserved F or W. Fields, in order: J gene, clone size, D gene, V gene, CDR3 protein, CDR3 DNA. The D gene is left open where the match is weak. Clone sizes are given selectively: once, few, many, or a class where the clone is expanded.

TRBJ1-4 | NA | NA | TRBV7-9 | CASSGEGTNEKLFF | TGTGCCAGCAGCGGGGAGGGGACGAATGAAAAACTGTTTTTT
TRBJ2-1 | NA | NA | TRBV19 | CASSPHMGTSSSYNEQFF | TGTGCCAGTAGTCCTCACATGGGGACTTCCAGCTCCTACAATGAGCAGTTCTTC
TRBJ2-5 | NA | TRBD1 | TRBV28 | CASRPTGGGQTQYF | TGTGCCAGCAGGCCGACAGGGGGCGGACAGACCCAGTACTTC
TRBJ1-1 | NA | NA | TRBV28 | CASSFPGRTEAFF | TGTGCCAGCAGTTTCCCAGGGAGGACTGAAGCTTTCTTT
TRBJ2-1 | NA | TRBD1 | TRBV5-4 | CASSRPGQGGDEQFF | TGTGCCAGCAGTCGCCCGGGACAGGGTGGCGATGAGCAGTTCTTC
TRBJ2-3 | NA | NA | TRBV11-3 | CASSSDGQSTDTQYF | TGTGCCAGCAGCTCCGATGGACAGAGCACAGATACGCAGTATTTT
TRBJ1-6 | NA | NA | TRBV7-2 | CASSLYNSPLHF | TGTGCCAGTTCCCTTTATAATTCACCCCTCCACTTT
TRBJ1-1 | NA | NA | TRBV28 | CASRGYTEAFF | TGTGCCAGCAGGGGGTACACTGAAGCTTTCTTT
TRBJ2-7 | NA | TRBD1 | TRBV11-2 | CASSSWDRPYEQYF | TGTGCCAGCAGCTCATGGGACAGACCCTACGAGCAGTACTTC
TRBJ2-3 | NA | NA | TRBV5-4 | CASWRGENEGTDTQYF | TGTGCCAGCTGGCGAGGGGAAAATGAAGGCACAGATACGCAGTATTTT
TRBJ1-4 | NA | NA | TRBV30 | CAWSLAGLVGEKLFF | TGTGCCTGGAGTCTTGCAGGGTTGGTCGGTGAAAAACTGTTTTTT
TRBJ2-5 | NA | TRBD1 | TRBV4-1 | CASSQEGRGKTQYF | TGCGCCAGCAGCCAAGAGGGCAGGGGGAAGACCCAGTACTTC
TRBJ2-7 | NA | TRBD2 | TRBV27 | CASSRTSGTYEQYF | TGTGCCAGCAGTCGGACTAGCGGAACCTACGAGCAGTACTTC
TRBJ1-2 | NA | NA | TRBV4-3 | CASSPGKHINYGYTF | TGCGCCAGCAGCCCGGGGAAACATATTAACTATGGCTACACCTTC
TRBJ2-7 | once | NA | TRBV10-3 | CAISPGTDSYEQYF | TGTGCCATCAGTCCTGGGACTGACTCCTACGAGCAGTACTTC
TRBJ2-2 | NA | TRBD1 | TRBV7-2 | CASGTGNTGELFF | TGTGCCAGCGGGACAGGGAACACCGGGGAGCTGTTTTTT
TRBJ2-1 | once | TRBD2 | TRBV9 | CASSVFREGRNEQFF | TGTGCCAGCAGCGTATTCCGGGAGGGTCGGAATGAGCAGTTCTTC
TRBJ1-2 | NA | NA | TRBV3-1/TRBV3-2 | CASRPKGGGGYTF | TGTGCCAGCAGGCCTAAGGGAGGGGGAGGCTACACCTTC
TRBJ1-4 | NA | NA | TRBV2 | CASSLGRADEKLFF | TGTGCCAGCAGTCTTGGGCGGGCCGATGAAAAACTGTTTTTT
TRBJ1-4 | NA | NA | TRBV28 | CASSLTGIGEKLFF | TGTGCCAGCAGTTTGACGGGCATAGGTGAAAAACTGTTTTTT
TRBJ1-4 | once | NA | TRBV27 | CASARPNEKLFF | TGTGCCAGTGCTCGGCCTAATGAAAAACTGTTTTTT
TRBJ1-1 | few | NA | TRBV19 | CASSISGLGMNTEAFF | TGTGCCAGTAGTATATCAGGGTTAGGGATGAACACTGAAGCTTTCTTT
TRBJ1-1 | NA | NA | TRBV4-1 | CASSQDLFGLMNTEAFF | TGCGCCAGCAGCCAAGATTTGTTCGGTTTAATGAACACTGAAGCTTTCTTT
TRBJ2-6 | NA | NA | TRBV7-2 | CASSLVVTSGANVLTF | TGTGCCAGCAGCTTAGTAGTGACCTCTGGGGCCAACGTCCTGACTTTC
TRBJ1-1 | once | NA | TRBV6-6 | CASTRDLNTEAFF | TGTGCCAGCACCCGGGACCTGAACACTGAAGCTTTCTTT
TRBJ1-6 | NA | NA | TRBV9 | CASSADSFNNSPLHF | TGTGCCAGCAGCGCCGACAGTTTCAATAATTCACCCCTCCACTTT
TRBJ2-7 | NA | TRBD2 | TRBV27 | CASTPSSGTRSYEQYF | TGTGCCAGCACCCCTTCTTCCGGGACTAGGTCCTACGAGCAGTACTTC
TRBJ2-1 | NA | NA | TRBV2 | CASSDTRSYNEQFF | TGTGCCAGCAGTGATACTAGGAGCTACAATGAGCAGTTCTTC
TRBJ1-6 | NA | NA | TRBV11-2 | CASSWGGAPPNSPLHF | TGTGCCAGCAGCTGGGGGGGCGCCCCCCCTAATTCACCCCTCCACTTT
TRBJ1-2 | NA | TRBD1 | TRBV27 | CASSLSGPRGPGGYTF | TGTGCCAGCAGTTTATCGGGACCTAGGGGGCCCGGAGGCTACACCTTC
TRBJ1-6 | NA | TRBD1 | TRBV28 | CASRLPDRGLSYNSPLHF | TGTGCCAGCAGGTTACCTGACAGGGGTCTATCCTATAATTCACCCCTCCACTTT
TRBJ2-5 | once | NA | TRBV7-2 | CASSSRGETQYF | TGTGCCAGCAGCTCCAGGGGAGAGACCCAGTACTTC
TRBJ2-4 | few | TRBD2 | TRBV19 | CATSGGLAGNIQYF | TGTGCCACCTCTGGAGGACTAGCTGGAAACATTCAGTACTTC
TRBJ2-5 | NA | NA | TRBV7-9 | CASRLAGPQETQYF | TGTGCCAGCAGACTAGCAGGGCCTCAAGAGACCCAGTACTTC
TRBJ2-1 | NA | TRBD1 | TRBV19 | CASSNPYRGRNEQFF | TGTGCCAGTAGTAACCCCTACAGGGGGCGGAATGAGCAGTTCTTC
TRBJ2-7 | NA | TRBD2 | TRBV9 | CASSIAGLANEQYF | TGTGCCAGCAGCATCGCGGGACTAGCGAACGAGCAGTACTTC
TRBJ1-5 | few | NA | TRBV2 | CASSENGGRSNQPQHF | TGTGCCAGCAGTGAGAATGGGGGTAGGAGCAATCAGCCCCAGCATTTT
TRBJ1-1 | few | NA | TRBV13 | CASGTLVTSAFF | TGTGCCAGCGGGACTCTTGTGACTTCAGCTTTCTTT
TRBJ1-1 | NA | NA | TRBV5-6 | CASSLAGGTGMNTEAFF | TGTGCCAGCAGCTTGGCCGGGGGGACGGGCATGAACACTGAAGCTTTCTTT
TRBJ1-5 | NA | NA | TRBV11-2 | CASSLTSNQPQHF | TGTGCCAGCAGCCTGACCAGCAATCAGCCCCAGCATTTT
TRBJ1-4 | NA | NA | TRBV5-5 | CASSSQGLGGGNEKLFF | TGTGCCAGCAGCTCTCAGGGGCTGGGTGGGGGTAATGAAAAACTGTTTTTT
TRBJ1-2 | few | NA | TRBV4-1 | CASSPDGYYGYTF | TGCGCCAGCAGCCCGGACGGATACTATGGCTACACCTTC